This TCR beta chain was retrieved from a study of OX40 agonist ivuxolimab in advanced cancers. Germline V gene lookup returns CDR1 LNHDA and CDR2 SQIVND (reference sequence). V was trimmed by 2 bases and J by 2 bases, leaving 16 bases between them. This CDR3 comprises 16 residues. This table comes from immunoSEQ multiplex PCR, and its TCRdb copy is limited to in-frame clones, with some not included. The sample yields around 72,000 clones, 65% to 85% seen once. The sample consisted of CD4+ or CD8+ T cells sorted from blood, taken in a trial of the OX40 agonist ivuxolimab. The TCR was taken from an adult with an advanced solid tumor such as melanoma, head and neck, liver or kidney cancer. The chain is built from TRBV19 and TRBJ2-7; D unresolved. CDR3 sequence: CASSIRATSRTYEQYF. In DNA, the CDR3 is TGTGCCAGTAGTATAAGGGCAACCTCCCGGACCTACGAGCAGTACTTC.